A selection of T cell receptor beta chains follows, all from one sample in a study of CD8+ T cells in alopecia areata. Some clones are missing from TCRdb's copy, which holds only in-frame ones; the method was immunoSEQ multiplex PCR. The sample has 150,000 to 250,000 clones, roughly three fifths seen once. Here the sequenced sample was CD4+ T cells sorted from blood, taken at week 4, from a patient treated with tofacitinib. All receptors derive from a human donor with alopecia areata. Each CDR3 is given with its conserved first and last residue.

v_gene	j_gene	CDR3aa
TRBV2	TRBJ2-3	CASPPGESRRGLLTDTQYF
TRBV14	TRBJ1-1	CASSIQVGLTEAFF
TRBV7-9	TRBJ2-3	CASSPRTDTQYF
TRBV5-1	TRBJ2-2	CASSLREPTGELFF
TRBV2	TRBJ2-7	CASSVRAGISSYEQYF
TRBV29-1	TRBJ2-2	CSVDPDRGGGELFF
TRBV5-1	TRBJ2-3	CASSSGSTDTQYF
TRBV18	TRBJ1-6	CASSRQGAGDSPLHF
TRBV29-1	TRBJ2-2	CSVEALPGTGVPGELFF
TRBV4-2	TRBJ2-5	CASSQDPGLGETQYF
TRBV30	TRBJ1-2	CAWSVPPANYGYTF
TRBV19	TRBJ1-1	CASSIGGGGTEAFF
TRBV7-2	TRBJ1-6	CASSLTTGGALHF
TRBV6-5	TRBJ2-5	CASRGSSRTQYF
TRBV30	TRBJ2-1	CASERGASSYNEQFF
TRBV7-9	TRBJ2-1	CASSSGTASYNEQFF
TRBV6-5	TRBJ1-2	CASSLDRDYYGYTF
TRBV29-1	TRBJ1-1	CSVEGQGVTEAFF
TRBV5-1	TRBJ2-3	CASSGTKGTDTQYF
TRBV29-1	TRBJ2-2	CSVLAENTGELFF
TRBV4-3	TRBJ2-5	CASSQDSGRAETQYF
TRBV19	TRBJ2-4	CASSIVSQGLAKNIQYF
TRBV5-1	TRBJ1-5	CASSLQQGDQPQHF
TRBV9	TRBJ2-3	CASSVGLRTGGRTDTQYF
TRBV30	TRBJ2-1	CAWSSTSGGSSYNEQFF
TRBV7-2	TRBJ1-1	CASSLKEVAFF
TRBV4-2	TRBJ1-2	CASSQGGTGVGYGYTF
TRBV30	TRBJ1-6	CAWRDGDPSPLHF
TRBV10-3	TRBJ2-1	CAISESHPGFPLFF
TRBV2	TRBJ2-1	CASNLLAGGPNEQFF
TRBV15	TRBJ2-1	CATSRSRDEQFF
TRBV28	TRBJ1-6	CASSLGDYNSPLHF
TRBV2	TRBJ2-7	CASSPTQAREQYF
TRBV29-1	TRBJ2-3	CSSRRRGDTQYF
TRBV7-9	TRBJ1-3	CASSLSGTSGNTIYF
TRBV27	TRBJ2-5	CASRSRGGWETQYF
TRBV6-1	TRBJ1-2	CASLRGVRNYTF
TRBV30	TRBJ2-1	CAGGQDTYNEQFF
TRBV7-7	TRBJ2-2	CASSLGQITGELFF
TRBV6-5	TRBJ1-4	CASSYDRNEKLFF
TRBV6-6	TRBJ1-2	CASSYSGGSGYTF
TRBV30	TRBJ2-3	CAWSAGRTTDTQYF
TRBV19	TRBJ2-5	CASSIGTGDAQETQYF
TRBV6-5	TRBJ2-6	CASTGANVLTF
TRBV5-4	TRBJ2-6	CASSQPGQGYTGANVLTF